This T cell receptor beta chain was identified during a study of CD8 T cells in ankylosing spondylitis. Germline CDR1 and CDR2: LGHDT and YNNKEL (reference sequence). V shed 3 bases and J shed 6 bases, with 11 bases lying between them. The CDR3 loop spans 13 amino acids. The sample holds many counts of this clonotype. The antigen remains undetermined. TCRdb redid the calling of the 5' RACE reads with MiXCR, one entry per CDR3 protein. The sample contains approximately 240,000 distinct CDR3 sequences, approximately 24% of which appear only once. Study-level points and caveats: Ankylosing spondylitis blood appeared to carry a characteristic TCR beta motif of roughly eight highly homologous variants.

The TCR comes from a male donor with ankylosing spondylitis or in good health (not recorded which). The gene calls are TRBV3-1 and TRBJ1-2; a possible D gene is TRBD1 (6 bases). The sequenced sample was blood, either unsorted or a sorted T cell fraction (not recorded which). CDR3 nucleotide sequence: TGTGCCAGCAGCCATGGACAGCGGGATGGCTACACCTTC. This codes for CASSHGQRDGYTF.